The 17 T cell receptor beta chains presented below share a single source sample, sequenced in a study of breast tumors, draining lymph nodes, adjacent tissues. Axillary draining lymph nodes of breast cancer patients supplied the node samples. TCRdb independently ran MiXCR on the multiplex PCR reads; one entry per CDR3 protein. The data contain about 270,000 distinct CDR3 sequences, 30% of them singletons. The sequencing sample was made of axillary lymph node tissue. The source is a female donor with breast cancer. Some clones in this sample may be carry-over from other donors' samples.

This clonotype occurred many times. The chain links TRBV11-3 to TRBJ2-3; 12 bases are shared with TRBD2. The trim removed 5 bases at V and 0 bases at J, leaving 3 bases unmatched. The V gene's germline CDR1 is SGHNT and CDR2 YENEEA. The CDR3 covers 16 residues. The chain's CDR3 is CASSTGTSGSTDTQYF. The CDR3 bases are TGTGCCAGCAGCACCGGGACTAGCGGGAGCACAGATACGCAGTATTTT.

As to this clonotype: It may be a read error: a sequence one base away is much more abundant. The chain is built from TRBV5-8 and TRBJ1-2; a possible D gene is TRBD1 (5 bases). The V gene's germline CDR1 is SGHTS and CDR2 YDEGEE. The V and J ends lost 4 bases and 2 bases respectively, with 18 bases between them. This CDR3 comprises 16 residues. CDR3 DNA: TGTGCCAGCAGCGGGATACAGGCGGTAGGGAACTATGGCTACACCTTC. Protein product: CASSGIQAVGNYGYTF.

This clonotype was detected only a few times. This chain joins TRBV28 and TRBJ2-5; D is uncertain. Germline V gene sequence: CDR1 MDHEN, CDR2 SYDVKM. CDR3 length equals 13 residues. V dropped 3 bases and J dropped 2 bases, with 7 bases sitting between them. CDR3 sequence reads: CASSFAEQETQYF. Written as DNA, the CDR3 is TGTGCCAGCAGTTTCGCTGAACAAGAGACCCAGTACTTC.

This clonotype showed up many times. The rearrangement joins TRBV12-3 or TRBV12-4 to TRBJ1-5; D gene uncertain. The CDR3 contains 14 residues. Trimming took off 5 bases at V and 1 base at J, with 9 bases between the two ends. Here the CDR3 reads CASSLGLSNQPQHF. CDR3 sequence (DNA): TGTGCCAGCAGTCTAGGACTGAGCAATCAGCCCCAGCATTTT.

This clonotype was seen repeatedly, ten times or more. The chain uses TRBV20-1 and TRBJ2-7, with TRBD2 matching over 12 bases. The V segment lost 5 bases and the J segment 2 bases; nucleotides outside the gene matches: 4. The germline V gene encodes CDR1 DFQATT and CDR2 SNEGSKA (reference sequence). CDR3 length: 14 residues. CDR3 DNA: TGCAGTGCTTCGCGACTAGCGGGAGCCTACGAGCAGTACTTC. It codes for CSASRLAGAYEQYF.

The chain is built from TRBV24-1 and TRBJ2-2; no clear D. The CDR3 consists of 12 residues. Trimming shortened V by 4 bases and J by 7 bases, and 6 bases separated the two germline ends. Looked up from germline, CDR1 is KGHDR and CDR2 is SFDVKD. CDR3 DNA: TGTGCCACCAGTGACCCGGACGGGGAGCTGTTTTTT. Translating gives CATSDPDGELFF.

Many counts were recorded for this clonotype. The rearrangement uses TRBV2 and TRBJ2-7; 8 bases align to TRBD1. The CDR3 is 14 residues long. J lost 4 bases, V lost 6 bases, and 8 bases had no gene match. Per the germline V gene, CDR1 is SNHLY and CDR2 is FYNNEI. The CDR3 loop is CASRDRASTYEQYF. The CDR3 DNA is TGTGCCAGCAGGGACAGGGCCTCAACATACGAGCAGTACTTC.

This clonotype was counted ten times or more. This chain links TRBV11-3 with TRBJ2-2; unclear D gene. CDR1 SGHNT and CDR2 YENEEA come from the germline V gene. The V end lost 1 base, the J end lost 6 bases, and 12 bases lay between the germline ends. The CDR3 is 15 residues long. DNA of the CDR3: TGTGCCAGCAGCTTAGGGGTTAGTTTGTCCGGGGAGCTGTTTTTT. It translates to CASSLGVSLSGELFF.

This clonotype has a count of ten or more. This chain joins TRBV30 and TRBJ1-6; D is ambiguous. The germline V gene encodes CDR1 GTSNPN and CDR2 SVGIG (reference sequence). Trimming left V 5 bases short and J 7 bases short, with 15 bases between. The CDR3 has 14 amino acids. The CDR3 nucleotides read TGTGCCTGGGTTCTACCGGGCCAAAATTCACCCCTCCACTTT. Translated: CAWVLPGQNSPLHF.

The chain uses TRBV12-3 or TRBV12-4 and TRBJ1-4, with 11 bases matching TRBD1. Trimming removed 6 bases from V and 2 bases from J; junction bases left unmatched: 5. The CDR3 sequence is 16 residues long. The CDR3 sequence: CASSPRDRGTNEKLFF. DNA of the CDR3: TGTGCCAGCAGCCCTCGGGACAGGGGGACTAATGAAAAACTGTTTTTT.

This chain joins TRBV18 and TRBJ2-2; D tentatively reads TRBD1 or TRBD2 (6 bases each). Germline V gives CDR1 KGHSH, CDR2 LQKENI. V shed 2 bases and J shed 3 bases, with 13 bases lying between them. The CDR3 runs to 16 residues. CDR3 residues: CASSPSGGKDTGELFF. CDR3 coding DNA: TGTGCCAGCTCACCATCCGGGGGCAAAGACACCGGGGAGCTGTTTTTT.

This clonotype was recorded many times. V usage is TRBV11-2 and J usage is TRBJ2-5, with TRBD1 matching over 7 bases. This CDR3 region has 14 residues. V trimming: 5 bases; J trimming: 4 bases; junction bases outside the gene matches: 7. Germline CDR1 reads SGHAT; CDR2 reads FQNNGV. CDR3 protein: CASSRKQGRETQYF. Written as DNA, the CDR3 is TGTGCCAGCAGCAGAAAACAGGGGAGAGAGACCCAGTACTTC. The whole variable domain, remainder taken from reference TRBV11-2 and TRBJ2-5, is EAGVAQSPRYKIIEKRQSVAFWCNPISGHATLYWYQQILGQGPKLLIQFQNNGVVDDSQLPKDRFSAERLKGVDSTLKIQPAKLEDSAVYLCASSRKQGRETQYFGPGTRLLVL.

This clonotype came up a few times. The rearrangement links TRBV11-2 to TRBJ2-3; 8 bases are shared with TRBD2. V gave up 6 bases and J gave up 4 bases; unmatched junction bases: 9. This CDR3 region has 15 residues. CDR1 SGHAT and CDR2 FQNNGV come from the germline V gene. The CDR3 sequence is CASRHLSGTSDTQYF. CDR3 nucleotide sequence: TGTGCCAGCAGACACCTTAGCGGGACCTCAGATACGCAGTATTTT.

This clonotype was found once. The chain has TRBV24-1 and TRBJ2-3, with D uncertain. CDR3 length: 16 residues. V was trimmed by 2 bases and J by 5 bases, leaving 16 bases between them. CDR1 is KGHDR and CDR2 is SFDVKD in the germline V gene. The CDR3 protein is CATSDSLSEEQDTQYF. The CDR3 nucleotides are TGTGCCACCAGTGATTCCCTTTCCGAAGAGCAAGATACGCAGTATTTT.

This clonotype was found once. A much more abundant neighbour one base away suggests this may be a read error. The chain has TRBV5-4 and TRBJ1-2; no clear D. CDR1 and CDR2 from the germline V gene are SGHNT and YYREEE (reference sequence). V shed 4 bases and J shed 5 bases, with 21 bases lying between them. CDR3 length: 16 amino acids. The CDR3 region is CASSRSRTRDMYGYTF. The CDR3 nucleotides read TGTGCCAGCAGCCGAAGTAGGACCCGGGATATGTATGGCTACACCTTC. Supplemented by reference TRBV5-4 and TRBJ1-2, the full variable domain reads ETGVTQSPTHLIKTRGQQVTLRCSSQSGHNTVSWYQQALGQGPQFIFQYYREEENGRGNFPPRFSGLQFPNYSSELNVNALELDDSALYLCASSRSRTRDMYGYTFGSGTRLTVV.

Remarks on this clonotype: A clone one base away is much larger, so this may be a read error. Lacking the conserved final phenylalanine or tryptophan, this CDR3 likely reflects a read error. The J gene is TRBJ1-6, the V gene TRBV3-1; D is uncertain. The CDR3 is 14 residues long. Germline CDR1 is LGHDT and CDR2 is YNNKEL (reference sequence). V was pared by 2 bases and J by 8 bases, with 10 bases between. In nucleotides, the CDR3 is TGTGCCAGCAGCCAAAGGGCTTTGGATTCACCCCTCCACTCT. It specifies CASSQRALDSPLHS.

This clonotype came up many times. This chain connects TRBV20-1 to TRBJ2-3; D ambiguous. There are 12 residues in the CDR3. Trimming stripped 2 bases from V and 2 bases from J, with 5 bases between. Germline lookup yields CDR1 DFQATT and CDR2 SNEGSKA (reference sequence). The CDR3, as DNA: TGCAGTGCTAGACCGGCCACAGATACGCAGTATTTT. The encoded protein is CSARPATDTQYF.